This T cell receptor (beta chain) was observed in a study of blood T cell repertoires in COVID-19. Study-level information: PBMCs, B-cell-depleted T cells, or T cells provided the cDNA or gDNA that made up the material.

Libraries were prepared by immunoSEQ multiplex PCR; TCRdb keeps only in-frame clonotypes and omits some of them. This table holds about 160,000 clones, 80% to 90% found once. The germline V and J ends were trimmed by 2 bases and 8 bases, with 12 bases remaining between them. The CDR3 totals 13 residues. Germline values: CDR1 MNHEY, CDR2 SMNVEV (reference sequence). This sequence originates from a man aged 40-49 years who had recovered from COVID-19. The specimen was peripheral blood. The J gene is TRBJ1-1, the V gene TRBV27; D ambiguous. Here the CDR3 reads CASSLGQAWEAFF. DNA for the CDR3: TGTGCCAGCAGTTTAGGGCAGGCCTGGGAAGCTTTCTTT.